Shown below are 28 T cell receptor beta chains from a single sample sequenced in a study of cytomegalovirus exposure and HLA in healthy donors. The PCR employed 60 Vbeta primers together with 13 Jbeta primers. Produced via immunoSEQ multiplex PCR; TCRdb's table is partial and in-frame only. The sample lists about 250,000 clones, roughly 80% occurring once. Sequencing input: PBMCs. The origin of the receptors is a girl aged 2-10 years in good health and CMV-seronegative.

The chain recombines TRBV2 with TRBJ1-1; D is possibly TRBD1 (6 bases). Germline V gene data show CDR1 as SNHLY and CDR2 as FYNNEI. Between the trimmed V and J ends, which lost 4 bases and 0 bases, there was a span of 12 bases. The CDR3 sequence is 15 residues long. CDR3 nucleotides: TGTGCCAGCAGTGGGTGGGGGCTTATGAACACTGAAGCTTTCTTT. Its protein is CASSGWGLMNTEAFF.

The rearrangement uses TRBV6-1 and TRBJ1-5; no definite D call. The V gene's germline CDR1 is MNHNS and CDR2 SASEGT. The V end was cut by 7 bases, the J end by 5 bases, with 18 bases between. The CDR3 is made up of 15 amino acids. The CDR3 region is CASTNRDPWDQPQHF. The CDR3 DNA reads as TGTGCCAGCACTAACCGGGATCCGTGGGATCAGCCCCAGCATTTT.

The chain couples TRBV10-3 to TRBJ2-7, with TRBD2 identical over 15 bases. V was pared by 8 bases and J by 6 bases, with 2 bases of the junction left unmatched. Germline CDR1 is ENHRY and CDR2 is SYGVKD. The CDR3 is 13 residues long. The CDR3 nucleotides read TGTGCCATCGGGACTAGCGGGAGGACCGAGCAGTACTTC. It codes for CAIGTSGRTEQYF.

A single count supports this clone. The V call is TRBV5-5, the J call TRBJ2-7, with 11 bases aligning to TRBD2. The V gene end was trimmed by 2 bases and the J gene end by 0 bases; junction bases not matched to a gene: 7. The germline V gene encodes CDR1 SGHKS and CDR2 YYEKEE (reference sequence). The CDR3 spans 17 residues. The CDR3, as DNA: TGTGCCAGCAGCTTACTGGGACTAGCGGACAGCTCCTACGAGCAGTACTTC. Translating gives CASSLLGLADSSYEQYF. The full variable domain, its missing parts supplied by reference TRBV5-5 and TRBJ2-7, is DAGVTQSPTHLIKTRGQQVTLRCSPISGHKSVSWYQQVLGQGPQFIFQYYEKEERGRGNFPDRFSARQFPNYSSELNVNALLLGDSALYLCASSLLGLADSSYEQYFGPGTRLTVT.

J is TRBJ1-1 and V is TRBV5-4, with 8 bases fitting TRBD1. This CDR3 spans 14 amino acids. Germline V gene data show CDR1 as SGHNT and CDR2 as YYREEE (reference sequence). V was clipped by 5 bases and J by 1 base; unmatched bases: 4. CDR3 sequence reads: CASSGQGPNTEAFF. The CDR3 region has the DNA TGTGCCAGCAGTGGACAGGGACCGAACACTGAAGCTTTCTTT.

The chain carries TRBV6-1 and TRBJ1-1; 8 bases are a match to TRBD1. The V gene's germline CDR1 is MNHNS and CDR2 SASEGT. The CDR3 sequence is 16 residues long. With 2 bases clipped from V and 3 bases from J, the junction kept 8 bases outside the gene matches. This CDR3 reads CASSEFTGGSYTEAFF. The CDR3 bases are TGTGCCAGCAGTGAATTCACAGGGGGGTCGTACACTGAAGCTTTCTTT.

CDR3 region: CASSASGTGNQPQHF. For the CDR3, the DNA is TGTGCCAGCAGCGCATCCGGGACAGGGAATCAGCCCCAGCATTTT. The chain carries TRBV9 and TRBJ1-5, with 9 bases matching TRBD1. V lost 3 bases and J lost 4; bases outside the gene matches: 5. Germline assignment: CDR1 SGDLS and CDR2 YYNGEE. The CDR3 has 15 amino acids.

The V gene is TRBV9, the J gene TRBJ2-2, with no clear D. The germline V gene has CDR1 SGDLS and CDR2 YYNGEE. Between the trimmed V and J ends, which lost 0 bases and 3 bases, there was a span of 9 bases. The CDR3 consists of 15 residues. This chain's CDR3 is CASSVGHRDTGELFF. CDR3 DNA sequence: TGTGCCAGCAGCGTAGGGCACCGGGACACCGGGGAGCTGTTTTTT.

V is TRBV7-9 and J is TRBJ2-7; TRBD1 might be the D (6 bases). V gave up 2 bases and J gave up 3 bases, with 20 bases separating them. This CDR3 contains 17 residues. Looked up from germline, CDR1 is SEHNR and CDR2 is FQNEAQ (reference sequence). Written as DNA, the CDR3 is TGTGCCAGCAGCTTATCCCGGAACAGGGTGTTGTTCTACGAGCAGTACTTC. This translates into CASSLSRNRVLFYEQYF.

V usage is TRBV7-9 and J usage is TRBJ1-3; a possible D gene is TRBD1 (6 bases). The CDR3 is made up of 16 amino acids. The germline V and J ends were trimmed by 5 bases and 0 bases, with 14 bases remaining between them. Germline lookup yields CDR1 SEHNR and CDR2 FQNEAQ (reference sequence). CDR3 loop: CASSPGGASSGNTIYF. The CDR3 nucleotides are TGTGCCAGCAGCCCGGGGGGGGCTAGCTCTGGAAACACCATATATTTT.

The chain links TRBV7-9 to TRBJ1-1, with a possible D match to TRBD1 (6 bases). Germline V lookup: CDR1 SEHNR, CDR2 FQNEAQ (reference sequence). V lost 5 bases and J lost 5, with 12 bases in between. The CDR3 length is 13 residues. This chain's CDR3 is CASSQQDSTEAFF. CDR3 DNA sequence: TGTGCCAGCAGCCAACAGGACAGTACTGAAGCTTTCTTT.

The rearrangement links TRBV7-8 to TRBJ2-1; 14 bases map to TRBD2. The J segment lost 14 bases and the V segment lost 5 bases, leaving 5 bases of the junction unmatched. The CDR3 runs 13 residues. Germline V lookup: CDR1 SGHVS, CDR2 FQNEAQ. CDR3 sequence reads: CASSGTSGSREFF. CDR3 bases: TGTGCCAGCAGCGGGACTAGCGGGAGTAGAGAGTTCTTC.

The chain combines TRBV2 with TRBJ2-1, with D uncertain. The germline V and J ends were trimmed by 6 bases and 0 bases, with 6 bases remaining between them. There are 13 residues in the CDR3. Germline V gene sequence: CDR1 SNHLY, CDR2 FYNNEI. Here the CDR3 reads CASRLDSYNEQFF. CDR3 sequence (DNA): TGTGCCAGCAGGCTAGACTCCTACAATGAGCAGTTCTTC. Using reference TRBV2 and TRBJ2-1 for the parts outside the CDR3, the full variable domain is EPEVTQTPSHQVTQMGQEVILRCVPISNHLYFYWYRQILGQKVEFLVSFYNNEISEKSEIFDDQFSVERPDGSNFTLKIRSTKLEDSAMYFCASRLDSYNEQFFGPGTRLTVL.

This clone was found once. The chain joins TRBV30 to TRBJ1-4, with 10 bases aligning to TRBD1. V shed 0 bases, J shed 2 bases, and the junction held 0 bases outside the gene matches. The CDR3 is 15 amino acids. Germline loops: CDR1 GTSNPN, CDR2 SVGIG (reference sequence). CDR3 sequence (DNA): TGTGCCTGGAGTGTGGGACAGGGGACTAATGAAAAACTGTTTTTT. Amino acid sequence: CAWSVGQGTNEKLFF. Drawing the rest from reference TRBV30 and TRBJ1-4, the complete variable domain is SQTIHQWPATLVQPVGSPLSLECTVEGTSNPNLYWYRQAAGRGLQLLFYSVGIGQISSEVPQNLSASRPQDRQFILSSKKLLLSDSGFYLCAWSVGQGTNEKLFFGSGTQLSVL.

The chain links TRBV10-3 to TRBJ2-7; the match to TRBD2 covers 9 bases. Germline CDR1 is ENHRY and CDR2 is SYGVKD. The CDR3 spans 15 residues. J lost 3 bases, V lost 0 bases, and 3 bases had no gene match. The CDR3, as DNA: TGTGCCATCAGTGAGTCGAGTAGCGGGAGCTACGAGCAGTACTTC. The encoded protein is CAISESSSGSYEQYF.

The DNA of the CDR3 is TGTGCCAGCAGGGTAACAGGGCCTTCTAACTATGGCTACACCTTC. This codes for CASRVTGPSNYGYTF. The V and J genes are TRBV6-5 and TRBJ1-2; perhaps TRBD1 as D (6 bases). The germline V gene has CDR1 MNHEY and CDR2 SVGAGI. V lost 6 bases to trimming and J lost 0 bases, with 14 bases between them. The CDR3 covers 15 residues.

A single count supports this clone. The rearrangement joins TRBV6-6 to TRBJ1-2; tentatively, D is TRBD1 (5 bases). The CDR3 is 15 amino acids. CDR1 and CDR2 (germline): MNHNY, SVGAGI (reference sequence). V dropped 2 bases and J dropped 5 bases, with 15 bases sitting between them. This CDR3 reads CASSYPRTGGYGYTF. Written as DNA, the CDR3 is TGTGCCAGCAGTTACCCGAGAACAGGAGGGTATGGCTACACCTTC.

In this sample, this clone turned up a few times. In DNA, the CDR3 is TGTGCCTGGAGTCCCGGGACAGGGCTATACGAGCAGTACTTC. This codes for CAWSPGTGLYEQYF. The V gene is TRBV30, the J gene TRBJ2-7, with TRBD1 identical over 9 bases. Germline loops: CDR1 GTSNPN, CDR2 SVGIG (reference sequence). Losses at the gene ends were 2 bases for V and 4 bases for J; bases not matched to a gene: 6. CDR3 size: 14 residues.

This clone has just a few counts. The CDR3 reads CASSFSGPSYEQYF. As DNA, the CDR3 is TGTGCCAGCAGTTTTTCTGGCCCCTCCTACGAGCAGTACTTC. This sequence joins TRBV27 and TRBJ2-7; D is unclear. This CDR3 contains 14 residues. The ends were cut back, 3 bases at V and 0 bases at J, with 9 bases in the middle. In germline, CDR1 is MNHEY, CDR2 SMNVEV (reference sequence).

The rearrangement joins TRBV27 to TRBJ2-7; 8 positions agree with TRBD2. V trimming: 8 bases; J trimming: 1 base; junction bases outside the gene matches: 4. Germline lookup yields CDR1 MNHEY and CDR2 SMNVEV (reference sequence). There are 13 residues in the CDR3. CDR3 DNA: TGTGCCAGCGCGGGGGGAGGGTCCTACGAGCAGTACTTC. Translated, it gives CASAGGGSYEQYF.

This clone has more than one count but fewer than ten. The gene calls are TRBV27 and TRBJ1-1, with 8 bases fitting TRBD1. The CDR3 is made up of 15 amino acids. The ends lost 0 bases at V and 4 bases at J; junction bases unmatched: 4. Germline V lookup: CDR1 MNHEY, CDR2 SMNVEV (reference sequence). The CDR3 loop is CASSLSDRGGTEAFF. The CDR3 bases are TGTGCCAGCAGTTTATCCGACAGGGGCGGCACTGAAGCTTTCTTT.

The CDR3 coding sequence is TGTGCCAGCAGCGTGCTAGCGGGAGCCTACGAGCAGTACTTC. Its protein product is CASSVLAGAYEQYF. The chain couples TRBV7-2 to TRBJ2-7; 10 bases fit TRBD2. Germline V lookup: CDR1 SGHTA, CDR2 FQGNSA. There are 14 residues in the CDR3. Trimming cost V 5 bases and J 2 bases; bases outside gene matches: 3.

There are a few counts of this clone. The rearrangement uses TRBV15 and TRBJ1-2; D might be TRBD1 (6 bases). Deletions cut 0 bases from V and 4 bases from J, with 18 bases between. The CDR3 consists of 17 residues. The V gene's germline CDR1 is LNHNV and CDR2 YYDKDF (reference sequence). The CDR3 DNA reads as TGTGCCACCAGCAGAGATCTCGACAGGTCCATCTCCTATGGCTACACCTTC. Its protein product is CATSRDLDRSISYGYTF.

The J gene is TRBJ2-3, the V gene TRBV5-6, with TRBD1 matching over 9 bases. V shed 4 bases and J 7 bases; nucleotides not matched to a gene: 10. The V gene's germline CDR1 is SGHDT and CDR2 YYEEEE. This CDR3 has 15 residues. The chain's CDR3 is CASSPPGQGLYTQYF. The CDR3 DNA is TGTGCCAGCAGCCCCCCGGGACAGGGATTATATACGCAGTATTTT.

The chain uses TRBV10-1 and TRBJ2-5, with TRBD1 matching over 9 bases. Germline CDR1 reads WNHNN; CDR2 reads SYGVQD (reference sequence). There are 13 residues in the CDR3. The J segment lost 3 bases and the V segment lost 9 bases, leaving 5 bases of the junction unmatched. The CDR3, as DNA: TGCGCCAGATTTTGGACAGGGGAAGAGACCCAGTACTTC. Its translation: CARFWTGEETQYF.

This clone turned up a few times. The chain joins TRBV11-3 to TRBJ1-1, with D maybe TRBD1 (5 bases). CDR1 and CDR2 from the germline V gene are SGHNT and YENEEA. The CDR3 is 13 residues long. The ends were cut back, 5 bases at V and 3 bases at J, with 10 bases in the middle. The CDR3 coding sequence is TGTGCCAGCAGCAAATGGGGGGACACTGAAGCTTTCTTT. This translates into CASSKWGDTEAFF. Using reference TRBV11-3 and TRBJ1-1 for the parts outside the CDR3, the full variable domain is EAGVVQSPRYKIIEKKQPVAFWCNPISGHNTLYWYLQNLGQGPELLIRYENEEAVDDSQLPKDRFSAERLKGVDSTLKIQPAELGDSAVYLCASSKWGDTEAFFGQGTRLTVV.

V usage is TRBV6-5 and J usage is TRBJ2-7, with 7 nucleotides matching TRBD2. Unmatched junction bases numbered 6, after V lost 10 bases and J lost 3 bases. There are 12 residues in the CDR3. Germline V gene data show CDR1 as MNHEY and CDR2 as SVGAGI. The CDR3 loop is CATSAGNYEQYF. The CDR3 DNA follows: TGTGCCACCTCAGCGGGGAACTACGAGCAGTACTTC.

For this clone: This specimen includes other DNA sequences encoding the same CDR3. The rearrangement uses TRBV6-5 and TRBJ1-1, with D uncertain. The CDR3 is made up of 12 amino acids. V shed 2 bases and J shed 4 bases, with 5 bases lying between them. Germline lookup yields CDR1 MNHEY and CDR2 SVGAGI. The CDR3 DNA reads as TGTGCCAGCAGTTACGCCGGCACTGAAGCTTTCTTT. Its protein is CASSYAGTEAFF.